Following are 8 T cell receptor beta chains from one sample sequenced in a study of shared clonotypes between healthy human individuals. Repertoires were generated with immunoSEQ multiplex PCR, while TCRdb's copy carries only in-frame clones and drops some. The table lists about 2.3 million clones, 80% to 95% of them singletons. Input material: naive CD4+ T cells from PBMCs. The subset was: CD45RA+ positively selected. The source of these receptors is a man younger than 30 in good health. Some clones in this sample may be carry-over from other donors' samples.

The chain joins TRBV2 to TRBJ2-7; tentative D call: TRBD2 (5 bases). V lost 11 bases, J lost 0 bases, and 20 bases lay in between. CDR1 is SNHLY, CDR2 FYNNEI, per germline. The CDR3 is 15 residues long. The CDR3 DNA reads TGTGCCGGAAGAACTCCGGGGTCGAGCTCCTACGAGCAGTACTTC. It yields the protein CAGRTPGSSSYEQYF.

The CDR3 here is CASSTGTDIYGYTF. The CDR3 DNA is TGTGCCAGTAGTACAGGGACGGACATCTATGGCTACACCTTC. The chain couples TRBV19 to TRBJ1-2; D might be TRBD1 (5 bases). V lost 4 bases and J 4 bases, leaving 13 bases between the germline ends. This CDR3 comprises 14 residues. The germline CDR1 and CDR2 sequences are LNHDA and SQIVND (reference sequence).

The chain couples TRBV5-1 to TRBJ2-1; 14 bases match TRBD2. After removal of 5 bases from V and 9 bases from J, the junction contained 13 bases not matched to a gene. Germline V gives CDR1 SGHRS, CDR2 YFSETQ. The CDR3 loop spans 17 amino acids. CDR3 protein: CASSFPGTSGSSGEQFF. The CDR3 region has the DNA TGCGCCAGCAGTTTCCCCGGGACTAGCGGGAGTTCGGGTGAGCAGTTCTTC.

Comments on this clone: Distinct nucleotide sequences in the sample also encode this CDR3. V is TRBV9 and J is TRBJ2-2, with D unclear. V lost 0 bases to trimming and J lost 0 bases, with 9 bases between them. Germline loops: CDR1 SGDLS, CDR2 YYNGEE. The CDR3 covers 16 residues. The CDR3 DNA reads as TGTGCCAGCAGCGTAGATCCTCGAACGAACACCGGGGAGCTGTTTTTT. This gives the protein CASSVDPRTNTGELFF.

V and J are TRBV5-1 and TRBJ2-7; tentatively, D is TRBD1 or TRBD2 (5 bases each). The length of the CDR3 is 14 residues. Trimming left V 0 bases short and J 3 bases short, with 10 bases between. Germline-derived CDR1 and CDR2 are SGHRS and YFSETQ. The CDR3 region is CASSLAGRYYEQYF. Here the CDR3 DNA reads TGCGCCAGCAGCTTGGCAGGGAGATACTACGAGCAGTACTTC.

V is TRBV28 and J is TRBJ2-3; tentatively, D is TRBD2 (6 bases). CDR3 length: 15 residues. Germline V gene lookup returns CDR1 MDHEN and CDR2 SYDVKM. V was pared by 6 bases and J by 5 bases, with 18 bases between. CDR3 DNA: TGTGCCAGCAGCCCCCCGGGGAGGATGGGAGATACGCAGTATTTT. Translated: CASSPPGRMGDTQYF. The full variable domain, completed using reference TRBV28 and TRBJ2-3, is DVKVTQSSRYLVKRTGEKVFLECVQDMDHENMFWYRQDPGLGLRLIYFSYDVKMKEKGDIPEGYSVSREKKERFSLILESASTNQTSMYLCASSPPGRMGDTQYFGPGTRLTVL.

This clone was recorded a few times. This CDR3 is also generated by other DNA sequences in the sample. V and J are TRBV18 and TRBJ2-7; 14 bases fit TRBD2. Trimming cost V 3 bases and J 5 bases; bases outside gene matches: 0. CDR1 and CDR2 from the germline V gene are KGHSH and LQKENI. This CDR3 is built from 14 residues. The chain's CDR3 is CASSPGLAGDEQYF. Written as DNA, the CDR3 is TGTGCCAGCTCACCGGGACTAGCGGGAGACGAGCAGTACTTC.

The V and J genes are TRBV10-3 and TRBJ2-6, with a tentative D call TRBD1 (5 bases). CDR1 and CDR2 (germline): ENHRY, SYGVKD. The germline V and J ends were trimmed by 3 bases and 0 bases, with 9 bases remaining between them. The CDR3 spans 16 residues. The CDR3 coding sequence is TGTGCCATCAGTGACCAGGGAATCTCTGGGGCCAACGTCCTGACTTTC. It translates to CAISDQGISGANVLTF.